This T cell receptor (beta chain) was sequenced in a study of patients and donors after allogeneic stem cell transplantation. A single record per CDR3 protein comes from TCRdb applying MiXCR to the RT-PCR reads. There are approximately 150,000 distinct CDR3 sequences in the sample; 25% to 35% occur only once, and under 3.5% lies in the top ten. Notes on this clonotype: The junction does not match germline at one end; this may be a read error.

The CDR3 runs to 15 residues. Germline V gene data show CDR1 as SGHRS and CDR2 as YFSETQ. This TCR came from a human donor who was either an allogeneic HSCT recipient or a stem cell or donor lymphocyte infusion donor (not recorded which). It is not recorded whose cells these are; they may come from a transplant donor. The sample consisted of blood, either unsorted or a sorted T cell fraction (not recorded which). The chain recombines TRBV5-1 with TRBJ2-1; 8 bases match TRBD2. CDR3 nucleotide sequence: TGCGTCAGCAGAGGTAGCGGGATGCTCTACAATGAGCAGTTCTTC. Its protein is CVSRGSGMLYNEQFF. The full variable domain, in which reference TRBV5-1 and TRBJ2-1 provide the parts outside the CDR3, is KAGVTQTPRYLIKTRGQQVTLSCSPISGHRSVSWYQQTPGQGLQFLFEYFSETQRNKGNFPGRFSGRQFSNSRSEMNVSTLELGDSALYLCVSRGSGMLYNEQFFGPGTRLTVL.